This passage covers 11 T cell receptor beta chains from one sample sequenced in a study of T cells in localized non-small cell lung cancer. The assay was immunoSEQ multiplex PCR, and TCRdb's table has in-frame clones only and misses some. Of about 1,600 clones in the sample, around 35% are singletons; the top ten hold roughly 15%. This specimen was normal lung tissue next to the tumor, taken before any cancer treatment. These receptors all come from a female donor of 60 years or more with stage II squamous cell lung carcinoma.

CDR3 region: CASSTGQAGSYEQYF. The CDR3, as DNA: TGTGCCAGCTCAACCGGACAGGCCGGCTCCTACGAGCAGTACTTC. V usage is TRBV18 and J usage is TRBJ2-7; TRBD1 aligns across 7 bases. CDR1 and CDR2 (germline): KGHSH, LQKENI. This CDR3 has 15 residues. Trimming removed 5 bases from V and 0 bases from J; junction bases left unmatched: 7.

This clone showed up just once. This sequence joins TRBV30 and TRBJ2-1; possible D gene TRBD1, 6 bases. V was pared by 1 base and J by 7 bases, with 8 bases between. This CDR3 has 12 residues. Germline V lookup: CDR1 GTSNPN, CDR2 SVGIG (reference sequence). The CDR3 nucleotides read TGTGCCTGGAGTGGGGACAATAATGAGCAGTTCTTC. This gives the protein CAWSGDNNEQFF.

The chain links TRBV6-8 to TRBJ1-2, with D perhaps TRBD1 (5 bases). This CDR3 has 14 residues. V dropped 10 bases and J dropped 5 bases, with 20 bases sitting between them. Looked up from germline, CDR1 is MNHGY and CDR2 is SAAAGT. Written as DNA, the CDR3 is TGTGCCATCAGCCAAGACGGGGGAGGGTATGGCTACACCTTC. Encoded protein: CAISQDGGGYGYTF.

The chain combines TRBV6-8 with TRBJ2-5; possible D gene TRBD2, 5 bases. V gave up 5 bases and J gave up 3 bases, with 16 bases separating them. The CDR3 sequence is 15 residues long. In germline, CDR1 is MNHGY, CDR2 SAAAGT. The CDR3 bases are TGTGCCAGCAGTCCCGACGGGAAGCCTGAAGAGACCCAGTACTTC. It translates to CASSPDGKPEETQYF.

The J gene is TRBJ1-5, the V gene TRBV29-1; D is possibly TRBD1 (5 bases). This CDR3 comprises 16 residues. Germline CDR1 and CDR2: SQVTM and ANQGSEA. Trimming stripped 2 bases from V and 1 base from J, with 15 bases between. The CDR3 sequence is CSVELGPGGSNQPQHF. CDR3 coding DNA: TGCAGCGTTGAACTAGGCCCCGGGGGGAGCAATCAGCCCCAGCATTTT.

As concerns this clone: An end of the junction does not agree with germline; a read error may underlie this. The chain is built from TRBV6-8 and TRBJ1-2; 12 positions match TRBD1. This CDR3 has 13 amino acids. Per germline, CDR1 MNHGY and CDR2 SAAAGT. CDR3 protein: CASSSGTGGAAAF. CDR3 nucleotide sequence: TGTGCCAGCAGTTCCGGGACAGGGGGCGCCGCGGCCTTC.

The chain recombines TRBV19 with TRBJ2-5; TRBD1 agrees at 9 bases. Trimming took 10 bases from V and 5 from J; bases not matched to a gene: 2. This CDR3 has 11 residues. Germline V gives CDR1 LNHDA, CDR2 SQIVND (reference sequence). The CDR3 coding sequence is TGTGCCACGGGGACAGGGGAGACCCAGTACTTC. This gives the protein CATGTGETQYF.

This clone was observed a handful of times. The CDR3 loop reads CASSYPMDRVHGYTF. In nucleotides, the CDR3 is TGTGCCAGCAGTTACCCCATGGACAGGGTTCATGGCTACACCTTC. The rearrangement uses TRBV6-7 and TRBJ1-2; 8 nucleotides agree with TRBD1. TRBV6-7 is an ORF; its function is uncertain. J was trimmed by 6 bases and V by 2 bases; bases with no gene match: 8. The CDR3 runs to 15 residues.

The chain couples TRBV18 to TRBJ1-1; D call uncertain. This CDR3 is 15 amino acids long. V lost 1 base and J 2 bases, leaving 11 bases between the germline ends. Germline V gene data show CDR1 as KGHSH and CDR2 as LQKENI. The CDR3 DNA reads TGTGCCAGCTCACCACTACCACCTCCAAACACTGAAGCTTTCTTT. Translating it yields CASSPLPPPNTEAFF.

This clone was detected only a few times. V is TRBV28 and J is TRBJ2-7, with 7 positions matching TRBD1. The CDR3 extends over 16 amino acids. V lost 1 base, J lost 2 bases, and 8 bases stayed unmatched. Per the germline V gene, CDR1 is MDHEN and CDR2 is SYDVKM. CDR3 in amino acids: CASSLSTSTGAYEQYF. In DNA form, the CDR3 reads TGTGCCAGCAGTTTATCCACTTCCACAGGGGCCTACGAGCAGTACTTC.

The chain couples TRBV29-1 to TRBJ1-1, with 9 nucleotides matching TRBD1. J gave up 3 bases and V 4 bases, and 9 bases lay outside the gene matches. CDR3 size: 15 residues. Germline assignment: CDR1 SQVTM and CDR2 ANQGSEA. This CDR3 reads CSVGGGQGQYTEAFF. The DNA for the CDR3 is TGCAGCGTTGGAGGGGGACAGGGCCAATACACTGAAGCTTTCTTT.